Listed below are T cell receptor beta chains from one sample, sequenced in a study of T cells in Graves' hyperthyroidism and ophthalmopathy. MiXCR, run by TCRdb on the multiplex PCR reads, gives a single entry per CDR3 protein. The profile shows roughly 710,000 distinct CDR3 sequences, approximately 36% of them singletons. Specimen: blood. These receptors all stem from a woman between 40 and 50 years old with Graves' hyperthyroidism. CDR3s include the opening cysteine and the closing phenylalanine or tryptophan. The D gene is left open where the match is weak. Part of the rows lack a size; the others show once, few, many or a class for expanded clones.

TRBV27	TRBJ1-5	TRBD1	many	13	CASSLRGGQPQHF	TGTGCCAGCAGTTTGCGAGGGGGCCAGCCCCAGCATTTT
TRBV5-5	TRBJ1-2	NA	many	12	CASSQQAYGYTF	TGTGCCAGCAGTCAACAGGCTTATGGCTACACCTTC
TRBV19	TRBJ1-5	NA	NA	16	CASSGGPSLRNQPQHF	TGTGCCAGTAGTGGGGGACCGAGTCTTCGCAATCAGCCCCAGCATTTT
TRBV20-1	TRBJ1-2	NA	many	14	CSARISLLNYGYTF	TGCAGTGCTAGGATCAGCTTACTTAACTATGGCTACACCTTC
TRBV5-1	TRBJ1-2	TRBD1	many	14	CASSLYTGGDGYTF	TGCGCCAGCAGCTTGTACACAGGGGGCGATGGCTACACCTTC
TRBV6-5	TRBJ2-5	NA	few	15	CASRPGVGYQETQYF	TGTGCCAGCAGACCCGGGGTGGGATACCAAGAGACCCAGTACTTC
TRBV14	TRBJ1-2	TRBD1	NA	14	CASSQETGAYGYTF	TGTGCCAGCAGCCAGGAGACAGGGGCCTATGGCTACACCTTC
TRBV6-1	TRBJ1-2	NA	few	14	CASSEDPWDYGYTF	TGTGCCAGCAGTGAGGATCCCTGGGACTATGGCTACACCTTC
TRBV28	TRBJ2-5	NA	many	12	CASSRGTETQYF	TGTGCCAGCAGTCGGGGGACAGAGACCCAGTACTTC
TRBV7-9	TRBJ2-7	TRBD1	many	16	CASSSLPGQGPYEQYF	TGTGCCAGCAGCTCACTCCCTGGACAGGGCCCCTACGAGCAGTACTTC
TRBV20-1	TRBJ2-7	TRBD2	NA	13	CSADPGLGDEQYF	TGCAGTGCCGATCCTGGACTAGGAGACGAGCAGTACTTC
TRBV7-2	TRBJ1-3	NA	many	15	CASTIDRNSGNTIYF	TGTGCCAGCACCATTGACCGTAACTCTGGAAACACCATATATTTT
TRBV19	TRBJ2-7	TRBD1	few	13	CATHGQGTYEQYF	TGTGCCACCCACGGACAGGGAACCTACGAGCAGTACTTC
TRBV12-3/TRBV12-4	TRBJ1-2	NA	few	14	CASILTGTSYGYTF	TGTGCCAGCATTTTAACAGGGACAAGCTATGGCTACACCTTC
TRBV7-9	TRBJ1-1	NA	many	13	CASSSSRYTEAFF	TGTGCCAGCAGCTCCTCCAGATACACTGAAGCTTTCTTT
TRBV20-1	TRBJ2-5	NA	few	14	CSAMGLATSRPQYF	TGCAGTGCTATGGGGCTAGCGACCTCCCGGCCCCAGTACTTC
TRBV7-2	TRBJ2-5	NA	many	14	CASSLALQQETQYF	TGTGCCAGCAGCTTAGCGCTTCAGCAAGAGACCCAGTACTTC
TRBV7-2	TRBJ2-3	TRBD2	NA	17	CASSYRVASGRADTQYF	TGTGCCAGCAGCTATAGGGTGGCTAGCGGGAGGGCGGATACGCAGTATTTT
TRBV19	TRBJ1-1	TRBD1	NA	16	CASSPRQGEAGTEAFF	TGTGCCAGCAGCCCCCGACAGGGAGAGGCGGGAACTGAAGCTTTCTTT
TRBV29-1	TRBJ1-1	NA	NA	13	CRVLRDMNTEAFF	TGCCGCGTCCTACGGGATATGAACACTGAAGCTTTCTTT
TRBV7-9	TRBJ2-1	NA	NA	13	CASSLYSGLEQFF	TGTGCCAGCAGCCTCTACTCGGGACTTGAGCAGTTCTTC
TRBV19	TRBJ1-1	NA	many	14	CASSPRYLTAEAFF	TGTGCCAGTAGTCCTCGTTACCTCACGGCTGAAGCTTTCTTT
TRBV25-1	TRBJ2-5	TRBD2	many	14	CASTLETSGETQYF	TGTGCCAGCACGTTAGAGACTAGCGGAGAGACCCAGTACTTC
TRBV24-1	TRBJ2-5	NA	many	13	CATSDLYQETQYF	TGTGCCACCAGTGACCTGTACCAAGAGACCCAGTACTTC
TRBV2	TRBJ2-2	NA	many	14	CASTWWAGTGELFF	TGTGCCAGCACTTGGTGGGCGGGGACCGGGGAGCTGTTTTTT
TRBV10-3	TRBJ2-2	NA	NA	15	CAISEALGGTGELFF	TGTGCCATCAGTGAGGCCCTCGGGGGCACCGGGGAGCTGTTTTTT
TRBV19	TRBJ1-2	NA	NA	9	CARVGGYTF	TGTGCCAGGGTGGGCGGCTACACCTTC
TRBV20-1	TRBJ2-7	TRBD2	few	14	CSASPSGLPYEQYF	TGCAGTGCCTCCCCTAGCGGGCTCCCCTACGAGCAGTACTTC
TRBV6-5	TRBJ1-4	TRBD1	many	13	CASSRDRGEKLFF	TGTGCCAGCAGCAGGGACAGGGGGGAAAAACTGTTTTTT
TRBV27	TRBJ2-7	NA	NA	13	CASRRGTYYEQYF	TGTGCCAGTCGGAGGGGGACGTACTACGAGCAGTACTTC
TRBV6-6	TRBJ1-2	NA	few	12	CASSTADYGYTF	TGTGCCAGCAGTACAGCGGACTATGGCTACACCTTC
TRBV30	TRBJ2-5	TRBD2	NA	15	CAWSVTSGSGETQYF	TGTGCCTGGAGTGTCACTAGCGGGAGCGGGGAGACCCAGTACTTC
TRBV30	TRBJ2-5	NA	few	11	CAWSVWETQYF	TGTGCCTGGAGTGTGTGGGAGACCCAGTACTTC
TRBV7-3	TRBJ2-5	NA	many	13	CASSLTPGETQYF	TGTGCCAGCAGCTTAACCCCAGGAGAGACCCAGTACTTC
TRBV2	TRBJ2-1	NA	NA	11	CASTRQLEQFF	TGTGCCAGCACGAGGCAGCTGGAGCAGTTCTTC
TRBV29-1	TRBJ1-4	TRBD1	once	13	CSVGTGFDEKLFF	TGCAGCGTTGGGACAGGGTTCGATGAAAAACTGTTTTTT
TRBV7-2	TRBJ1-5	NA	NA	15	CASSQPGLSNQPQHF	TGTGCCAGCAGCCAACCGGGACTGAGCAATCAGCCCCAGCATTTT
TRBV30	TRBJ1-1	NA	NA	12	CAWRPDREKAFF	TGTGCCTGGAGGCCGGACAGAGAAAAAGCTTTCTTT
TRBV28	TRBJ1-2	NA	NA	13	CASSPPDSRGYTF	TGTGCCAGCAGCCCTCCGGACAGTCGCGGCTACACCTTC
TRBV6-5	TRBJ1-2	NA	NA	17	CAISYSRRSVDNYGYTF	TGTGCCATCAGTTACTCTAGACGTTCGGTTGATAACTATGGCTACACCTTC
TRBV5-1	TRBJ1-1	NA	few	13	CASLSFGGTEAFF	TGCGCCAGCTTGAGTTTTGGGGGAACTGAAGCTTTCTTT
TRBV29-1	TRBJ1-2	NA	many	14	CSVEEGRISYGYTF	TGCAGCGTTGAAGAAGGAAGGATCTCCTATGGCTACACCTTC
TRBV20-1	TRBJ2-6	TRBD2	NA	16	CSSGAGDFSGATVLTF	TGCAGTTCTGGAGCGGGGGACTTCTCTGGGGCCACCGTCCTGACTTTC
TRBV7-3	TRBJ2-2	TRBD1	NA	14	CASSPTGVSGELFF	TGTGCCAGCAGCCCGACAGGGGTATCTGGGGAGCTGTTTTTT
TRBV7-2	TRBJ2-7	TRBD2	NA	14	CASEKSGSNYEQYF	TGTGCCAGCGAGAAGAGCGGGAGTAACTACGAGCAGTACTTC
TRBV7-2	TRBJ1-4	NA	many	12	CASSKYTGKLFF	TGTGCCAGCAGCAAGTACACGGGAAAACTGTTTTTT
TRBV29-1	TRBJ1-1	NA	many	14	CSVSTTLGSTEAFF	TGCAGCGTCTCCACGACCTTGGGGAGCACTGAAGCTTTCTTT
TRBV2	TRBJ2-3	TRBD1	few	16	CASSEAVDRGADTQYF	TGTGCCAGCAGTGAAGCGGTGGACAGGGGAGCAGATACGCAGTATTTT
TRBV29-1	TRBJ2-1	TRBD2	NA	14	CSAQGTSFGNEQFF	TGCAGCGCCCAGGGGACTAGCTTCGGCAATGAGCAGTTCTTC
TRBV12-3/TRBV12-4	TRBJ2-5	TRBD1	NA	14	CASSSTGKGETQYF	TGTGCCAGCAGTTCGACAGGGAAAGGGGAGACCCAGTACTTC
TRBV10-3	TRBJ1-5	NA	many	12	CAIGAGAFIQHF	TGTGCCATCGGGGCAGGGGCGTTTATCCAGCATTTT
TRBV12-3/TRBV12-4	TRBJ1-1	NA	NA	14	CASSEKAGDPEAFF	TGTGCCAGCAGTGAGAAGGCAGGGGACCCTGAAGCTTTCTTT
TRBV4-1	TRBJ2-6	NA	NA	19	CASSARTEHLFSGANVLTF	TGCGCCAGCAGCGCTCGGACAGAACATCTCTTCTCTGGGGCCAACGTCCTGACTTTC
TRBV9	TRBJ1-2	NA	NA	14	CASSHRATPHGYTF	TGTGCCAGCAGCCACAGGGCGACCCCCCATGGCTACACCTTC
TRBV5-6	TRBJ2-2	TRBD1	NA	16	CASSRQGAPNTGELFF	TGTGCCAGCAGCCGACAGGGGGCACCGAACACCGGGGAGCTGTTTTTT
TRBV11-2	TRBJ1-2	TRBD1	NA	16	CASSPPLGQVAYGYTF	TGTGCCAGCAGCCCACCACTCGGACAGGTGGCCTATGGCTACACCTTC
TRBV20-1	TRBJ2-5	NA	NA	14	CSARDNGGKETQYF	TGCAGTGCTAGAGATAATGGGGGGAAAGAGACCCAGTACTTC
TRBV9	TRBJ2-6	TRBD2	few	17	CASNLGGAATGANVLTF	TGTGCCAGCAACCTCGGGGGGGCAGCGACTGGGGCCAACGTCCTGACTTTC
TRBV7-9	TRBJ1-1	TRBD1	few	17	CASSLRDRGLQGTEAFF	TGTGCCAGCAGCTTAAGGGACAGGGGGCTTCAGGGGACTGAAGCTTTCTTT